The sequence of this TCR beta chain was determined in a study of shared T cell receptors in the human thymus. The CDR3 totals 14 residues. The V gene end was trimmed by 6 bases and the J gene end by 1 base; junction bases not matched to a gene: 4. Germline assignment: CDR1 MNHEY and CDR2 SMNVEV (reference sequence). The sample holds one count of this clone. Profiling relied on immunoSEQ multiplex PCR, and the TCRdb table lists in-frame clones only, not all of them. The profile shows almost 550,000 clones, 70% to 80% of them singletons. The same sample was also used in a study of human thymus T cells. That study reports: The source of the thymus tissue was resections taken during corrective heart surgery. Use of V and J genes seemed skewed within the thymic and blood repertoires. Related work found strong thymic repertoire overlap between unrelated individuals.

The sequence was collected from a boy in the first two years of life with a congenital heart defect. Sequencing was performed on thymocytes. V gene TRBV27 combines with J gene TRBJ1-1; TRBD1 matches at 8 bases. The chain's CDR3 is CASRTRGRNTEAFF. CDR3 bases: TGTGCCAGCAGGACCAGGGGGCGGAACACTGAAGCTTTCTTT.